This entry features one T cell receptor beta chain sequence. This sample was taken from a study of blood T cell repertoires in COVID-19. Study details: Whether acute or convalescent, the COVID-19 samples came from the United States, Italy and Spain. Sources were T cells, B-cell-depleted T cells, or PBMCs; the material itself was cDNA or gDNA.

CDR3 length: 18 amino acids. J was trimmed by 1 base and V by 5 bases; bases with no gene match: 16. The germline V gene encodes CDR1 SEHNR and CDR2 FQNEAQ (reference sequence). Original analysis: Amplification of reference gene primers provided the estimated nucleated cell counts. Assay: immunoSEQ multiplex PCR; the TCRdb copy retains only in-frame clones and omits some. From that table come the V and J calls and clone size; the DNA was used to work out D and trimming. The sample has some 150,000 clones, 84% seen once. The source material was peripheral blood. This TCR was recovered from a human donor in a cohort sampled during active COVID-19. V usage is TRBV7-9 and J usage is TRBJ2-5; TRBD1 matches 7 bases. CDR3 protein: CASSDAAFTGQSQETQYF. As DNA, the CDR3 is TGTGCCAGCAGCGATGCAGCCTTCACGGGACAGAGCCAAGAGACCCAGTACTTC.